The rows below give T cell receptor beta chains drawn from one sample of a study of blood T cell repertoires in COVID-19. Assay: immunoSEQ multiplex PCR; the TCRdb copy retains only in-frame clones and omits some. The table records approximately 250,000 clones, 83% of them present only once. The source material was peripheral blood. The receptors were sampled from a human donor in a cohort sampled during active COVID-19. The CDR3 runs from the conserved cysteine through the conserved F or W. A D gene is named only where the DNA matches it firmly. Not all rows give a size; the values are once, few, many and, for expanded clones, a class.

CDR3nt,CDR3aa,d_gene,abundance,j_gene,v_gene
TGTGCCAGCAGCCCAAATTCCAGGGCTACTGAAGCTTTCTTT,CASSPNSRATEAFF,NA,NA,TRBJ1-1,TRBV11-2
TGTGCCAGCAGTTACGTAGCGGGTAGGTACGAGCAGTACTTC,CASSYVAGRYEQYF,TRBD2,NA,TRBJ2-7,TRBV28
TGTGCCAGTAGTACCCCCGGGTACCAAGAGACCCAGTACTTC,CASSTPGYQETQYF,NA,NA,TRBJ2-5,TRBV19
TGTGCCATCAGTGATTCTCGGGGGGCGCATGGGGCCAACGTCCTGACTTTC,CAISDSRGAHGANVLTF,NA,NA,TRBJ2-6,TRBV10-3
TGTGCCAGCAGCCAAAAGGGGGCAGCGGGTTGGTCTGGAAACACCATATATTTT,CASSQKGAAGWSGNTIYF,TRBD1,NA,TRBJ1-3,TRBV3-1/TRBV3-2
TGCGCCAGCAGCACTCTGGGGACAGGAGAATATGGCTGCACCTTC,CASSTLGTGEYGCTF,TRBD1,NA,TRBJ1-2,TRBV5-1
TGTGCCAGTAGTAACCTAAGGACAGGGGAAAAACTGTTTTTT,CASSNLRTGEKLFF,TRBD1,once,TRBJ1-4,TRBV19
TGTGCCAGCAGTTTGTCTCCTACCTACGAGCAGTACTTC,CASSLSPTYEQYF,NA,NA,TRBJ2-7,TRBV28
TGTGCCAGCAGCCTAGGACTAGCGACAAGCACAGATACGCAGTATTTT,CASSLGLATSTDTQYF,TRBD2,NA,TRBJ2-3,TRBV5-8
TGTGCCAGCAGGCGACAGTTCTCTGGAAACACCATATATTTT,CASRRQFSGNTIYF,NA,NA,TRBJ1-3,TRBV6-5
TGTGCCAGCGGGGATACTAGCGGGGGCTACAATGAGCAGTTCTTC,CASGDTSGGYNEQFF,TRBD2,NA,TRBJ2-1,TRBV25-1
TGTGCCACCAGTGATAGCGGGATAGCCAAAAACATTCAGTACTTC,CATSDSGIAKNIQYF,TRBD2,NA,TRBJ2-4,TRBV24-1
TGTGCCAGCAGCCCCCCGGGACAGGCTTTCGAGAGGAATGAAAAACTGTTTTTT,CASSPPGQAFERNEKLFF,TRBD1,NA,TRBJ1-4,TRBV7-9
TGTGCCAGCAGTGGGACAGGGTCTAATTCACCCCTCCACTTT,CASSGTGSNSPLHF,TRBD1,few,TRBJ1-6,TRBV6-6
TGTGCCAGTACAGGGCGAGGGGGCTACACCTTC,CASTGRGGYTF,NA,NA,TRBJ1-2,TRBV28
TGTGCCAGCAGCCCCACCGCCCAGGCCAGGTTCCTCCTTGGGGGCTACACCTTC,CASSPTAQARFLLGGYTF,NA,NA,TRBJ1-2,TRBV12-1
TGTGCCAGCAGGGGAAGACAGGGAAGCATCTATGGCTACACCTTC,CASRGRQGSIYGYTF,TRBD1,NA,TRBJ1-2,TRBV2
TGTGCCAGCAGCTTACTGGAGGGGACTGAAGCTTTCTTT,CASSLLEGTEAFF,NA,NA,TRBJ1-1,TRBV7-9
TGTGCCAGCAGCGTAGAGGCAGGGGGCGCCGAAGCTTTCTTT,CASSVEAGGAEAFF,TRBD1,NA,TRBJ1-1,TRBV9
TGTGCCAGCAGCTTGTCACAAGGGACTAGCGGAAACAATGAGCAGTTCTTC,CASSLSQGTSGNNEQFF,TRBD2,NA,TRBJ2-1,TRBV7-9
TGTGCCAGCAGTTTAAAGGCGCCGGGACACGGATACGAGCAGTACTTC,CASSLKAPGHGYEQYF,NA,NA,TRBJ2-7,TRBV27
TGTGCCAGCAGTTACTCGCCAGGGGGGTACGAGCAGTACTTC,CASSYSPGGYEQYF,NA,once,TRBJ2-7,TRBV6-2/TRBV6-3